This record looks at one T cell receptor beta chain sequence and its context. This CDR3 has 14 residues. CDR1 SGHVS and CDR2 FQNEAQ come from the germline V gene. Trimming removed 3 bases from V and 2 bases from J, with 9 bases in between. With a J-beta primer mix and a sample-barcoded 5' primer, a second PCR ran roughly 7 to 11 cycles. CDR3-containing paired-end reads numbered at least 2.5 million in each sample. TCRdb reprocessed the 5' RACE reads with MiXCR, giving one entry per CDR3 protein. The sample lists 850,000 to 1,000,000 distinct CDR3 sequences; 45% to 60% were seen once. The sample belongs to a study of blood T cells in healthy people across ages.

J is TRBJ2-3 and V is TRBV7-8; a weak D match, TRBD2 (6 bases). The sequence derives from a woman aged 55-70 years in good health. Material: blood. The CDR3 loop is CASSFSGFTDTQYF. CDR3 nucleotides: TGTGCCAGCAGCTTTAGCGGATTCACAGATACGCAGTATTTT.